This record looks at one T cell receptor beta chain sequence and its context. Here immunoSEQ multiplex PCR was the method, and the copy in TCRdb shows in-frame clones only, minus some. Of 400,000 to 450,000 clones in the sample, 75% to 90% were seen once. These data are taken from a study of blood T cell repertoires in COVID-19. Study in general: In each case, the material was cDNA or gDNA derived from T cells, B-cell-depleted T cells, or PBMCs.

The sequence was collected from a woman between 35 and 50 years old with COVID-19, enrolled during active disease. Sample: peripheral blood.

CDR3 sequence reads: CASSSSGRSNYGYTF. CDR3 sequence (DNA): TGTGCCAGCAGCTCCTCGGGGAGATCTAACTATGGCTACACCTTC. The chain uses TRBV7-9 and TRBJ1-2; the D is unclear. CDR3 length: 15 residues. CDR1 SEHNR and CDR2 FQNEAQ come from the germline V gene (reference sequence). Trimming stripped 4 bases from V and 0 bases from J, with 12 bases between.